This T cell receptor beta chain was sequenced for a study of post-analysis software for immune sequencing data. In the study overall: Recorded disease courses covered relapsing-remitting, secondary progressive and progressive-relapsing multiple sclerosis. Some patients had no subtype annotation. Notes on the study in general: Normalized Chao1 diversity in multiple sclerosis patients fell significantly below that of controls. TRBV segments more frequent in patients than in controls numbered a few and included TRBV5-6, TRBV5-1 and TRBV20-1.

This CDR3 region has 15 residues. CDR1 and CDR2 from the germline V gene are LGHNA and YNFKEQ. Trimming left V 4 bases short and J 8 bases short, with 20 bases between. About this clonotype: Its antigen remains unknown.

Tagging with unique molecular identifiers was a feature of the TCR beta cDNA libraries. Yield was 450,000 to 650,000 cDNA molecules from roughly 0.93 to 9.6 million T cells. TCRdb passed the PCR reads through MiXCR, listing each CDR3 protein once. The data contain about 160,000 distinct CDR3 sequences, around 36% of them singletons. The genes are TRBV4-2 and TRBJ1-2, with D perhaps matching TRBD1 (5 bases). The TCR was taken from a girl aged 10-17 years with multiple sclerosis. The sequencing used blood, collected after autologous hematopoietic stem cell transplantation. As DNA, the CDR3 is TGTGCCAGCAGCCCCCCTCGGCAGGGCGAGGGGGGCTACACCTTC. Protein: CASSPPRQGEGGYTF.